This T cell receptor (beta chain) was identified in a study of Tregs in tolerant kidney transplant recipients. Study findings and constraints: Activated donor B cell expansion appeared to reveal the most relevant donor-specific TCRbeta repertoire. Few patients were studied, so findings need validation in larger groups.

Unstimulated regulatory T cells (CD4+CD25+CD127-), CD4+CD25- non-regulatory cells, CD4 and CD8 cells were FACS-sorted from thawed PBMCs. The CDR3 extends over 16 amino acids. The V gene end was trimmed by 1 base and the J gene end by 7 bases; junction bases not matched to a gene: 8. Germline V gene lookup returns CDR1 SGHNT and CDR2 YYREEE (reference sequence). Libraries were prepared by immunoSEQ multiplex PCR; TCRdb keeps only in-frame clonotypes and omits some of them. The data show some 68,000 clones, with roughly 84% seen just once and about 4.7% held by the top ten. Comment on this clone: What it recognizes is unknown.

Sequenced material: CD4+ T cells from blood. This chain connects TRBV5-4 to TRBJ2-2; 9 bases are shared with TRBD2. The sequence derives from a human donor in good health. The CDR3 DNA follows: TGTGCCAGCAGCTTGAGTAGCGGGAGAAGGGGCGGGGAGCTGTTTTTT. Translating gives CASSLSSGRRGGELFF.